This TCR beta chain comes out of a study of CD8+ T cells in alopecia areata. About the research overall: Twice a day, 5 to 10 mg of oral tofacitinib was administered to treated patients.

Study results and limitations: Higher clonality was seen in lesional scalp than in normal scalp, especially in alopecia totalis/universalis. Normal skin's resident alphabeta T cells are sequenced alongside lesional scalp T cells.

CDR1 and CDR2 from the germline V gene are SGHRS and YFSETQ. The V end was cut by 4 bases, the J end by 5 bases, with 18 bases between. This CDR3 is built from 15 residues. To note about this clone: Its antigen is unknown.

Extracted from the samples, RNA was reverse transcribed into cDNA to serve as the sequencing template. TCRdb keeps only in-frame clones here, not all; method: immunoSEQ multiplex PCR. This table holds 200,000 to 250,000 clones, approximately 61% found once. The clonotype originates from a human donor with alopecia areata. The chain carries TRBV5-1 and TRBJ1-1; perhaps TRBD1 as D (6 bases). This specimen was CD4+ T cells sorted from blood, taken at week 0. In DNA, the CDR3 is TGCGCCAGCAGCCCAAACTCACAGGGTGGGACTGAAGCTTTCTTT. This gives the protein CASSPNSQGGTEAFF.